A single sample gave rise to the 3 T cell receptor beta chains below, sequenced in a study of T cell responses to AZD1222 COVID-19 vaccine. Sequencing used immunoSEQ multiplex PCR; TCRdb keeps in-frame clones, though not all of them. The sample lists more than 150,000 clones, around 92% occurring once. Sample: peripheral blood, taken on day 0 of AZD1222 vaccination. The receptors shown here come from an adult in good health.

V gene TRBV7-2 combines with J gene TRBJ2-3; 8 bases are shared with TRBD2. CDR1 SGHTA and CDR2 FQGNSA come from the germline V gene. The CDR3 sequence is 15 residues long. The trim removed 5 bases at V and 2 bases at J, leaving 6 bases unmatched. Written as DNA, the CDR3 is TGTGCCAGCAGCCGTAGCGGGATTCCCACAGATACGCAGTATTTT. Amino acid sequence: CASSRSGIPTDTQYF.

V gene TRBV6-5 combines with J gene TRBJ1-5, with D possibly being TRBD1 (6 bases). The CDR3 sequence is 15 residues long. V shed 4 bases and J shed 2 bases, with 12 bases lying between them. The germline CDR1 and CDR2 sequences are MNHEY and SVGAGI. CDR3 residues: CASSSSGAGNQPQHF. The CDR3 nucleotides are TGTGCCAGCAGTTCTTCAGGGGCTGGCAATCAGCCCCAGCATTTT.

V gene TRBV19 combines with J gene TRBJ1-4; 7 nucleotides line up with TRBD1. V dropped 2 bases and J dropped 3; count of bases not matched to a gene: 0. CDR3 size: 14 residues. Germline V gives CDR1 LNHDA, CDR2 SQIVND (reference sequence). The CDR3 here is CASSITGANEKLFF. The DNA of the CDR3 is TGTGCCAGTAGTATAACAGGGGCTAATGAAAAACTGTTTTTT.